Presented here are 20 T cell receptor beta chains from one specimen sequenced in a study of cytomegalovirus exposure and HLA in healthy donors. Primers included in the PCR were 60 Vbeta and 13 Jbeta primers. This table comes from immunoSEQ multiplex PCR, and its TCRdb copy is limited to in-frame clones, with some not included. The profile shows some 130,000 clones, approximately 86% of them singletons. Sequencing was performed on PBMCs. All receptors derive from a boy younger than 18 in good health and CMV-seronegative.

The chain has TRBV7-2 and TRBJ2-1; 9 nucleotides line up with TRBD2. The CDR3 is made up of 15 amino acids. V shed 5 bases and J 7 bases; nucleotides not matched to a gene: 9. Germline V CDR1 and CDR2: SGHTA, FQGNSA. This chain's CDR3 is CASSQTRGGGNEQFF. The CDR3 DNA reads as TGTGCCAGCAGCCAAACGCGGGGGGGAGGGAATGAGCAGTTCTTC.

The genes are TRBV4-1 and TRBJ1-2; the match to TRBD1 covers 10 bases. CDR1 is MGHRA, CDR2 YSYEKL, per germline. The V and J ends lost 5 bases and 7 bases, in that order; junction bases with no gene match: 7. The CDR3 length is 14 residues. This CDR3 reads CASSTTGGLSGYTF. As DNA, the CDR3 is TGCGCCAGCAGCACGACAGGGGGCCTCTCTGGCTACACCTTC.

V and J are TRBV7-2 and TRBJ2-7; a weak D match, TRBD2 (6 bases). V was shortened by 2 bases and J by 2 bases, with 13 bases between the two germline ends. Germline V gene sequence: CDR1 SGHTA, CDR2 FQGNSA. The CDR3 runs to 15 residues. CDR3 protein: CASSLNVGGTYEQYF. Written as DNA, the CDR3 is TGTGCCAGCAGCTTAAACGTGGGAGGTACCTACGAGCAGTACTTC.

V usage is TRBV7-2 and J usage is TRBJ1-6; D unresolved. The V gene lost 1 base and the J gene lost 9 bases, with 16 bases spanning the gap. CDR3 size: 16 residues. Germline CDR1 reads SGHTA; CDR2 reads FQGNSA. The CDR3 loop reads CASSLGRAKRVSPLHF. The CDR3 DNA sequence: TGTGCCAGCAGCTTAGGTCGGGCAAAGAGGGTTTCACCCCTCCACTTT.

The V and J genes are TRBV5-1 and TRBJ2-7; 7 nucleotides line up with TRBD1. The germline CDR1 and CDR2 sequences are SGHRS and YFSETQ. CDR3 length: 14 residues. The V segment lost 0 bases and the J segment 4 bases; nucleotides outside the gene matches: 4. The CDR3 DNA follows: TGCGCCAGCAGCTTGGCCGGGACAGCGTACGAGCAGTACTTC. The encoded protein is CASSLAGTAYEQYF.

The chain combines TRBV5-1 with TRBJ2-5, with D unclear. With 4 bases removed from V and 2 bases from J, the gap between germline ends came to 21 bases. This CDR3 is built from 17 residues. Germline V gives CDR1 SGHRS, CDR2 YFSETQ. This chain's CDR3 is CASSLGIRNRNQETQYF. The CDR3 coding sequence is TGCGCCAGCAGCCTTGGCATTAGAAACAGAAATCAAGAGACCCAGTACTTC.

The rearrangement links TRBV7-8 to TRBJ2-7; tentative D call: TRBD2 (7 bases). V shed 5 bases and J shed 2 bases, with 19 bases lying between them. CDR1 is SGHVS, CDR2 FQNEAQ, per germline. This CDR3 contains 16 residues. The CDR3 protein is CASSTTGQAGTYEQYF. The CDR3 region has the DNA TGTGCCAGCAGCACTACGGGACAAGCGGGAACCTACGAGCAGTACTTC.

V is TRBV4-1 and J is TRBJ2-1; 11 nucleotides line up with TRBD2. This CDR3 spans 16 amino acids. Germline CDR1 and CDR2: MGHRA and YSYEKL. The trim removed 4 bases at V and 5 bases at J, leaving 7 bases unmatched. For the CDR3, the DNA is TGCGCCAGCAGCCTCCGACTAGCGGGGTTAAACAATGAGCAGTTCTTC. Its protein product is CASSLRLAGLNNEQFF.

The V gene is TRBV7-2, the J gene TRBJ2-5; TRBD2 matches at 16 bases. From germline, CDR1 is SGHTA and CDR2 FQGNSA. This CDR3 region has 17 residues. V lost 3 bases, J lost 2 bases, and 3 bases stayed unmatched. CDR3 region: CASSLGLAGGLQETQYF. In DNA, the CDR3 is TGTGCCAGCAGCTTGGGACTAGCGGGGGGGCTGCAAGAGACCCAGTACTTC.

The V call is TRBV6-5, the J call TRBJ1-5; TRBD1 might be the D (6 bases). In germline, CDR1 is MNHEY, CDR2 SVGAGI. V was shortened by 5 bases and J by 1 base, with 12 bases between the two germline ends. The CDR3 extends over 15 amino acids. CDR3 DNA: TGTGCCAGCAGTAGTAGACAGGAGAGCAATCAGCCCCAGCATTTT. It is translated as CASSSRQESNQPQHF.

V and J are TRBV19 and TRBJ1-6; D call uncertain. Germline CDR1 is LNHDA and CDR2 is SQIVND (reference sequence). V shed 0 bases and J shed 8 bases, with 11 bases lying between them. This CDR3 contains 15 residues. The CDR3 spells CASSIDRVGDSPLHF. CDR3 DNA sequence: TGTGCCAGTAGTATAGATCGAGTGGGAGATTCACCCCTCCACTTT.

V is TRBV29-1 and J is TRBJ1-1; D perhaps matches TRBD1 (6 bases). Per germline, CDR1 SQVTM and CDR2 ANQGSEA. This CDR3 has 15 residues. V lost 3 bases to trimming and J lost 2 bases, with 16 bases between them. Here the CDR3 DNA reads TGCAGCGTTGACCGGGACAAGAAAGGTAACACTGAAGCTTTCTTT. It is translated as CSVDRDKKGNTEAFF.

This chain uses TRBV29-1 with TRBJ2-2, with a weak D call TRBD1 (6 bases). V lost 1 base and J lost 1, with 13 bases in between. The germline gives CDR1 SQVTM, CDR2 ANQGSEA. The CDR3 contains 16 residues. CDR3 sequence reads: CSVEARATGNTGELFF. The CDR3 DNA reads TGCAGCGTTGAAGCGCGTGCGACAGGGAACACCGGGGAGCTGTTTTTT.

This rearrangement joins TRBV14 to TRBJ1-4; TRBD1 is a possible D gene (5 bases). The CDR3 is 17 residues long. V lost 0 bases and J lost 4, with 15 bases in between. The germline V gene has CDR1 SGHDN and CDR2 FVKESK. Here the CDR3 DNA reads TGTGCCAGCAGCCAAGATAGGCGACAGAGCAATAATGAAAAACTGTTTTTT. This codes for CASSQDRRQSNNEKLFF.

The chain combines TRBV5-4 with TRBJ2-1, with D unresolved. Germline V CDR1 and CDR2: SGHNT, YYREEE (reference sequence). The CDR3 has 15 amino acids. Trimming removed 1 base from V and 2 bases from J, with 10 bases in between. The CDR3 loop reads CASSLSGSPYNEQFF. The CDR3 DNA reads TGTGCCAGCAGCTTGTCGGGTAGCCCCTACAATGAGCAGTTCTTC.

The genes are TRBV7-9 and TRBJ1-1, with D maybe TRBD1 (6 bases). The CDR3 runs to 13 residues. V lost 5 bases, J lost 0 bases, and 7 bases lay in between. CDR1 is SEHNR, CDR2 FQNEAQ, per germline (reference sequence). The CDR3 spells CASSRTVNTEAFF. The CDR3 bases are TGTGCCAGCAGCCGGACAGTGAACACTGAAGCTTTCTTT.

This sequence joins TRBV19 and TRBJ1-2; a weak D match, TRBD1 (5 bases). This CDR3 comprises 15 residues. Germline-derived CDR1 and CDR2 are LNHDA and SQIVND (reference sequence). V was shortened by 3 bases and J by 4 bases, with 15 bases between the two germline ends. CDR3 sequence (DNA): TGTGCCAGTAGTATTTCCCAGGGATTGGCCTATGGCTACACCTTC. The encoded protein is CASSISQGLAYGYTF.

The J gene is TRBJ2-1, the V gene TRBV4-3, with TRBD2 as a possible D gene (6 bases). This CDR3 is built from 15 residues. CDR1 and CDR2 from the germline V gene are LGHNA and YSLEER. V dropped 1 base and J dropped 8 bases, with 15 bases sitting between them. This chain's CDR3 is CASSQAVGGGDEQFF. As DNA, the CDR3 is TGCGCCAGCAGCCAAGCTGTTGGAGGAGGGGATGAGCAGTTCTTC.

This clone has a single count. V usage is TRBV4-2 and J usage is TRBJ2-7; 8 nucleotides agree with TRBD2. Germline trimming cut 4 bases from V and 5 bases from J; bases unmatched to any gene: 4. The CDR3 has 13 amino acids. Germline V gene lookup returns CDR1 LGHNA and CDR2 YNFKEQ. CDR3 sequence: CASSRREADEQYF. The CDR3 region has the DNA TGTGCCAGCAGCCGGCGGGAGGCCGACGAGCAGTACTTC.

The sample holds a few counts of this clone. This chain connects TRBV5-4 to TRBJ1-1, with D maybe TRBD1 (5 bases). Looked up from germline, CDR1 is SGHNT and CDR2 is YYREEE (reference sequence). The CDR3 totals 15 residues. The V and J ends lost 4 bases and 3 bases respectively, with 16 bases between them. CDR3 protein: CASSTNQGRYTEAFF. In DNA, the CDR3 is TGTGCCAGCAGCACCAATCAGGGAAGGTACACTGAAGCTTTCTTT. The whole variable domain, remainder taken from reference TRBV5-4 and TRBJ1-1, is ETGVTQSPTHLIKTRGQQVTLRCSSQSGHNTVSWYQQALGQGPQFIFQYYREEENGRGNFPPRFSGLQFPNYSSELNVNALELDDSALYLCASSTNQGRYTEAFFGQGTRLTVV.